The clone carrying this T cell receptor beta chain was seen more than once but under ten times. The data are from a study of T-cell reconstitution after alpha-beta-depleted transplantation in children. The V end lost 8 bases, the J end lost 7 bases, and 15 bases lay between the germline ends. This CDR3 is built from 12 residues. In germline, CDR1 is MNHEY, CDR2 SMNVEV (reference sequence). TCRbeta library construction was performed incorporating unique molecular identifiers. A single record per CDR3 protein comes from TCRdb applying MiXCR to the PCR reads. The repertoire includes roughly 500,000 distinct CDR3 sequences, about 33% of them detected once, and 2% to 2.5% sits in the top ten.

This sequence joins TRBV27 and TRBJ2-7; no definite D call. The specimen comprised PBMCs from the stem cell graft donor, sampled from the stem cell graft. The receptor was isolated from a human donor who donated a stem cell graft to a child with aplastic anemia. The CDR3 DNA sequence: TGTGCCAGCCTTGAATTAGGGTATGAGCAGTACTTC. Protein sequence: CASLELGYEQYF.